This T cell receptor (beta chain) was captured by sequencing in a study of shared clonotypes between healthy human individuals. Study-wide findings and caveats: Since donors were few, the genetic and exposure-history diversity represented was limited. The study sampled only blood, and tissue repertoires likely differ.

Here immunoSEQ multiplex PCR was the method, and the copy in TCRdb shows in-frame clones only, minus some. Of some 900,000 clones in the sample, around 80% were seen once. Regarding this clone: Its cognate antigen is unknown.

The investigators split CD4+ cells into a CD45RA+ naive subset and a CD45RA-negative memory subset. Sequences were obtained from memory CD4+ T cells sorted from blood. The subset was: CD45RA-negative fraction. The clonotype comes from a man younger than 35 in good health.

This chain's CDR3 is CASQDRPNEKLFF. The CDR3 DNA reads as TGTGCCAGCCAGGACAGACCTAATGAAAAACTGTTTTTT. The chain has TRBV28 and TRBJ1-4, with D maybe TRBD1 (6 bases). CDR3 length: 13 amino acids. With 8 bases removed from V and 3 bases from J, the gap between germline ends came to 10 bases. The germline V gene encodes CDR1 MDHEN and CDR2 SYDVKM.